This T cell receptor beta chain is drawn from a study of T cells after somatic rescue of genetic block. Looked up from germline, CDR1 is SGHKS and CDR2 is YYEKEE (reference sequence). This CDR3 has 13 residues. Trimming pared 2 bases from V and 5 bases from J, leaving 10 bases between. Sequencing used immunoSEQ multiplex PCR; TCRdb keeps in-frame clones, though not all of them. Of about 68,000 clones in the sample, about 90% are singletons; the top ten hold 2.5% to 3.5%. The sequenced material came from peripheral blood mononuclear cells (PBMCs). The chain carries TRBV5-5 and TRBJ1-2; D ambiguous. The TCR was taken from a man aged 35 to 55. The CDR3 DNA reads TGTGCCAGCAGCTTTCCGGTATTGTATGGCTACACCTTC. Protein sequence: CASSFPVLYGYTF.